These 24 T cell receptor beta chains came from one sample sequenced in a study of metastatic and nonmetastatic thyroid tumors. TCRdb re-clonotyped the PCR reads through MiXCR. The sample gives tens of thousands of clones, 20% of which show up once; 25% to 35% is in the top ten. No treatment of any kind had been given to any patient before thyroid surgery. The source material was blood. These receptors all stem from a female donor with papillary thyroid cancer or a benign thyroid nodule (not recorded which). Some clones in this sample may be carry-over from other donors' samples.

As for this clone: One end of the junction does not line up with germline, which may come from a read error. The J gene is TRBJ2-3, the V gene TRBV27; 7 positions agree with TRBD1. CDR1 is MNHEY, CDR2 SMNVEV, per germline (reference sequence). The CDR3 extends over 15 amino acids. In DNA form, the CDR3 reads TGTGCCAGCAGCCTAACCGGACAGGAAACAGATACGCAGTGTTTT. Translated, it gives CASSLTGQETDTQCF.

At least ten counts were recorded for this clone. This chain links TRBV28 with TRBJ1-5, with a tentative D call TRBD1 (6 bases). Per germline, CDR1 MDHEN and CDR2 SYDVKM. This CDR3 region has 14 residues. Trimming shortened V by 6 bases and J by 5 bases, and 14 bases separated the two germline ends. The CDR3 DNA reads TGTGCCAGCAGCTTAGGGGGGACCTATCAGCCCCAGCATTTT. Protein product: CASSLGGTYQPQHF.

Regarding this clone: Compared with germline, one end of the junction differs, possibly owing to a read error. The chain carries TRBV6-4 and TRBJ1-5; no reliable D call. CDR1 and CDR2 from the germline V gene are MRHNA and SNTAGT. The CDR3 runs 15 residues. The CDR3 here is CASSVRGSGNKPQHF. As DNA, the CDR3 is TGTGCCAGCAGCGTTAGAGGGTCAGGCAATAAGCCCCAGCATTTT.

This clone was seen at least ten times. The rearrangement links TRBV24-1 to TRBJ2-7; 14 bases are a match to TRBD2. The CDR3 is 16 residues long. Trimming cost V 4 bases and J 6 bases; bases outside gene matches: 7. Looked up from germline, CDR1 is KGHDR and CDR2 is SFDVKD. The DNA for the CDR3 is TGTGCCACCAGTGACTTCGGGACTAGCGGGAGTATCGAGCAGTACTTC. Its translation: CATSDFGTSGSIEQYF.

This clone was counted ten times or more. This may stem from a read error, because a much larger clone lies one nucleotide away. Different DNA sequences within this sample yield the same CDR3. This chain uses TRBV20-1 with TRBJ1-1; TRBD1 is a possible D gene (5 bases). Germline V gene lookup returns CDR1 DFQATT and CDR2 SNEGSKA (reference sequence). The CDR3 consists of 13 residues. V lost 3 bases, J lost 7 bases, and 15 bases lay in between. The DNA for the CDR3 is TGCAGTGCTAGGTCTTGGGACCCCCATGAAGCTTTCTTT. Amino acid sequence: CSARSWDPHEAFF.

Regarding this clone: A read error may produce the germline difference seen at one junction end. This chain uses TRBV7-3 with TRBJ2-2; 10 nucleotides line up with TRBD1. CDR3 size: 16 residues. The germline CDR1 and CDR2 sequences are SGHTA and FQGTGA. The CDR3 region is CASSSGTGVYTWELFF. CDR3 coding DNA: TGTGCCAGCAGCTCCGGGACAGGGGTCTACACCTGGGAGCTGTTTTTT.

This chain joins TRBV6-2 or TRBV6-3 and TRBJ1-1, with D hard to call. The V end lost 5 bases, the J end lost 5 bases, and 12 bases lay between the germline ends. This CDR3 region has 13 residues. Germline V gives CDR1 MNHEY, CDR2 SVGEGT. The chain's CDR3 is CASSLTLGTEAFF. CDR3 DNA: TGTGCCAGCAGTCTTACATTAGGAACTGAAGCTTTCTTT.

The gene calls are TRBV2 and TRBJ2-5; TRBD2 agrees at 12 bases. V lost 6 bases, J lost 3 bases, and 5 bases stayed unmatched. CDR3 size: 15 residues. The germline V gene encodes CDR1 SNHLY and CDR2 FYNNEI. The DNA of the CDR3 is TGTGCCAGCAGGCAGACTAGCGGGGGAGAAGAGACCCAGTACTTC. Its protein is CASRQTSGGEETQYF. Full variable domain (rest looked up from reference TRBV2 and TRBJ2-5): EPEVTQTPSHQVTQMGQEVILRCVPISNHLYFYWYRQILGQKVEFLVSFYNNEISEKSEIFDDQFSVERPDGSNFTLKIRSTKLEDSAMYFCASRQTSGGEETQYFGPGTRLLVL.

At least ten counts were recorded for this clone. The chain combines TRBV5-4 with TRBJ1-1; 7 bases are shared with TRBD1. V lost 0 bases, J lost 4 bases, and 15 bases stayed unmatched. From germline, CDR1 is SGHNT and CDR2 YYREEE (reference sequence). The CDR3 is 18 amino acids. In DNA, the CDR3 is TGTGCCAGCAGCTTGGCCGGGGAGGGGGCCGGACGGGGCACTGAAGCTTTCTTT. It encodes CASSLAGEGAGRGTEAFF.

This clone was observed many times. The rearrangement uses TRBV12-3 or TRBV12-4 and TRBJ1-6, with 8 bases matching TRBD1. V dropped 4 bases and J dropped 7; count of bases not matched to a gene: 12. The CDR3 extends over 17 amino acids. The chain's CDR3 is CASSSSLQGARNSPLHF. CDR3 nucleotide sequence: TGTGCCAGCAGTTCCTCCCTCCAGGGGGCTCGAAATTCACCCCTCCACTTT.

This clone was recorded many times. This sequence joins TRBV29-1 and TRBJ2-1; D may be TRBD2 (6 bases). The germline V gene has CDR1 SQVTM and CDR2 ANQGSEA. The V end lost 5 bases, the J end lost 4 bases, and 6 bases lay between the germline ends. CDR3 length: 11 residues. The CDR3 region is CSVSGYNEQFF. As DNA, the CDR3 is TGCAGCGTTAGCGGGTACAATGAGCAGTTCTTC.

In this sample, this clone is medium-sized. This sample includes further DNA sequences coding for the same CDR3. The V call is TRBV2, the J call TRBJ1-1; TRBD1 matches at 7 bases. Losses at the gene ends were 6 bases for V and 1 base for J; bases not matched to a gene: 8. The CDR3 spans 15 residues. Per germline, CDR1 SNHLY and CDR2 FYNNEI. The CDR3: CASSRQGNSNTEAFF. The CDR3 coding sequence is TGTGCCAGCAGCAGACAGGGAAACTCGAACACTGAAGCTTTCTTT.

This clone is labeled as medium-sized. This chain connects TRBV20-1 to TRBJ2-7; D may match TRBD1 or TRBD2 (6 bases each). The V end lost 0 bases, the J end lost 7 bases, and 25 bases lay between the germline ends. The CDR3 runs to 17 residues. Germline lookup yields CDR1 DFQATT and CDR2 SNEGSKA (reference sequence). CDR3 loop: CSARDLGGLAGAREQYF. In DNA form, the CDR3 reads TGCAGTGCTAGAGATCTCGGGGGTCTAGCAGGGGCGCGTGAGCAGTACTTC.

This clone was counted ten times or more. The chain couples TRBV9 to TRBJ2-7, with 7 bases that match TRBD1. CDR1 is SGDLS and CDR2 is YYNGEE in the germline V gene. V lost 0 bases, J lost 3 bases, and 6 bases stayed unmatched. The CDR3 sequence is 15 residues long. This chain's CDR3 is CASSVGTGPFYEQYF. CDR3 sequence (DNA): TGTGCCAGCAGCGTAGGGACAGGTCCTTTCTACGAGCAGTACTTC. Full variable domain (missing parts from reference TRBV9 and TRBJ2-7): DSGVTQTPKHLITATGQRVTLRCSPRSGDLSVYWYQQSLDQGLQFLIQYYNGEERAKGNILERFSAQQFPDLHSELNLSSLELGDSALYFCASSVGTGPFYEQYFGPGTRLTVT.

Notes on this clone: A much larger clone lies a single base off, so this may be a read error. The gene calls are TRBV5-1 and TRBJ1-4; D ambiguous. In germline, CDR1 is SGHRS, CDR2 YFSETQ. The V end lost 4 bases, the J end lost 7 bases, and 11 bases lay between the germline ends. The CDR3 runs 13 residues. The DNA for the CDR3 is TGCGCCAGCAGCCGCCTAATCAGTGAAAAACTGTTTTTT. As protein: CASSRLISEKLFF.

This clone was seen repeatedly, ten times or more. The V and J genes are TRBV9 and TRBJ1-2; perhaps TRBD1 as D (5 bases). The CDR3 runs to 13 residues. V lost 5 bases and J 2 bases, leaving 10 bases between the germline ends. Germline assignment: CDR1 SGDLS and CDR2 YYNGEE. The DNA for the CDR3 is TGTGCCAGCAGGTCGGGACGGAACTATGGCTACACCTTC. This codes for CASRSGRNYGYTF.

Comment on this clone: The junction differs from germline at one of its ends, possibly a read error. The CDR3, as DNA: TGCGCCAGCAGCTTGGTGGTAGGTGCCACCGGGGAGATGTTTTTT. It specifies CASSLVVGATGEMFF. The rearrangement joins TRBV5-1 to TRBJ2-2; maybe TRBD2 (5 bases). The CDR3 runs to 15 residues. Germline loops: CDR1 SGHRS, CDR2 YFSETQ.

A note on this clone: The CDR3 does not close with the conserved phenylalanine or tryptophan, likely indicating a read error. The rearrangement uses TRBV20-1 and TRBJ2-2, with D unclear. V lost 5 bases and J lost 4, with 11 bases in between. The CDR3 runs 13 residues. CDR1 is DFQATT, CDR2 SNEGSKA, per germline (reference sequence). As DNA, the CDR3 is TGCAGTGCTCCCTTCTCCTCCACCGGGGAGCTGTTTGTT. It yields the protein CSAPFSSTGELFV.

This clone was observed at least ten times. The V call is TRBV5-5, the J call TRBJ1-4, with a tentative D call TRBD1 (5 bases). Germline loops: CDR1 SGHKS, CDR2 YYEKEE (reference sequence). There are 13 residues in the CDR3. V dropped 5 bases and J dropped 8 bases, with 13 bases sitting between them. The CDR3 spells CASSRQGGEKLFF. DNA for the CDR3: TGTGCCAGCAGTAGGCAGGGAGGAGAAAAACTGTTTTTT.

This clone was observed many times. The rearrangement links TRBV3-1 to TRBJ2-7, with D maybe TRBD1 (5 bases). The CDR3 has 12 residues. V was trimmed by 3 bases and J by 7 bases, leaving 10 bases between them. Germline V gives CDR1 LGHDT, CDR2 YNNKEL (reference sequence). The CDR3 DNA reads as TGTGCCAGCAGCCACGGAGCAGGGGAGCAGTACTTC. Translated: CASSHGAGEQYF.

This clone has only a few counts. A read error is likely, as this CDR3 ends without the conserved phenylalanine or tryptophan. The chain carries TRBV28 and TRBJ2-7, with TRBD2 identical over 12 bases. V lost 5 bases, J lost 6 bases, and 5 bases stayed unmatched. The CDR3 covers 14 residues. Germline-derived CDR1 and CDR2 are MDHEN and SYDVKM. The CDR3 nucleotides are TGTGCCAGCAGTCTGACTAGCGGGAGAATCGAGCAGTACTCA. This sequence encodes CASSLTSGRIEQYS.

This clone was seen many times. This sequence joins TRBV19 and TRBJ2-5; D uncertain. Deletions cut 5 bases from V and 4 bases from J, with 2 bases between. Per germline, CDR1 LNHDA and CDR2 SQIVND (reference sequence). The CDR3 contains 10 residues. CDR3 loop: CASSGETQYF. CDR3 DNA sequence: TGTGCCAGTAGTGGAGAGACCCAGTACTTC.

At least ten counts were recorded for this clone. This chain connects TRBV7-2 to TRBJ2-3; possibly TRBD1 for D (5 bases). CDR3 length: 13 amino acids. V lost 1 base and J lost 7, with 9 bases in between. CDR1 and CDR2 from the germline V gene are SGHTA and FQGNSA. DNA for the CDR3: TGTGCCAGCAGCTTAGAGCCAGGGTATACGCAGTATTTT. This sequence encodes CASSLEPGYTQYF.

This clone has ten or more counts. V usage is TRBV11-2 and J usage is TRBJ2-3; D possibly corresponds to TRBD2 (5 bases). Germline lookup yields CDR1 SGHAT and CDR2 FQNNGV. Trimming pared 0 bases from V and 5 bases from J, leaving 12 bases between. This CDR3 has 15 residues. CDR3 in amino acids: CASSLEWGAEDTQYF. The CDR3 DNA reads TGTGCCAGCAGCTTAGAATGGGGAGCTGAAGATACGCAGTATTTT.